Shown below are 29 T cell receptor beta chains from a single sample sequenced in a study of vaccination and CD4 T cells after COVID-19. Noted treatment: approximately nine-day PBMC culture with coronavirus spike peptide pools or control peptides (ViraFEST assay). Their specific antigens are unknown. Researchers used the Oncomine TCR Beta short-read assay to sequence DNA from cultured CD4+ T cells. MiXCR, run by TCRdb on the PCR reads, gives a single entry per CDR3 protein. The profile shows roughly 15,000 distinct CDR3 sequences, over 40% of them singletons. Sequences were derived from CD4+ T cells from blood, cultured in vitro, sampled before SARS-CoV-2 vaccination. These receptors were taken from a human donor who received a COVID-19 vaccine.

The rearrangement joins TRBV5-4 to TRBJ2-2; 10 bases line up with TRBD2. The V segment lost 0 bases and the J segment 7 bases; nucleotides outside the gene matches: 6. Germline loops: CDR1 SGHNT, CDR2 YYREEE (reference sequence). CDR3 length equals 16 residues. For the CDR3, the DNA is TGTGCCAGCAGCTTGGGAAGCGGGGGGGCCGTCGGGGAGCTGTTTTTT. Its protein is CASSLGSGGAVGELFF.

The rearrangement links TRBV6-5 to TRBJ2-3; 8 positions match TRBD1. Germline trimming cut 0 bases from V and 0 bases from J; bases unmatched to any gene: 8. This CDR3 comprises 18 residues. Germline V gene lookup returns CDR1 MNHEY and CDR2 SVGAGI. CDR3 sequence reads: CASSYSNIRGPSTDTQYF. The CDR3 DNA reads TGTGCCAGCAGTTACTCTAACATCAGGGGGCCCAGCACAGATACGCAGTATTTT.

Here the CDR3 DNA reads TGTGCCAGCAGCTTGGTTGACAGGGGCTATGGCTACACCTTC. It encodes CASSLVDRGYGYTF. The chain has TRBV5-6 and TRBJ1-2, with 8 nucleotides matching TRBD1. The CDR3 has 14 residues. CDR1 and CDR2 (germline): SGHDT, YYEEEE. The J segment lost 4 bases and the V segment lost 0 bases, leaving 2 bases of the junction unmatched.

This clonotype came up a few times. This chain joins TRBV27 and TRBJ2-3, with unresolved D. The CDR3 is made up of 14 amino acids. V lost 2 bases and J lost 4, with 10 bases in between. Germline V CDR1 and CDR2: MNHEY, SMNVEV (reference sequence). DNA of the CDR3: TGTGCCAGCAGTTTAGATCCTTTTTCAGATACGCAGTATTTT. Translation gives CASSLDPFSDTQYF.

The chain uses TRBV25-1 and TRBJ1-1; D not resolved. V was trimmed by 3 bases and J by 10 bases, leaving 12 bases between them. Looked up from germline, CDR1 is MGHDK and CDR2 is SYGVNS. The CDR3 loop spans 12 amino acids. The CDR3 bases are TGTGCCAGCAGTGAGAGGGATTTTAGAGCTTTCTTT. This translates into CASSERDFRAFF.

This clonotype showed up just a few times. This chain joins TRBV4-1 and TRBJ1-4; D unclear. The ends were cut back, 4 bases at V and 5 bases at J, with 5 bases in the middle. The germline V gene has CDR1 MGHRA and CDR2 YSYEKL. This CDR3 region has 12 residues. In nucleotides, the CDR3 is TGCGCCAGCAGCCCGCGAAATGAAAAACTGTTTTTT. Translation gives CASSPRNEKLFF.

This clonotype appeared once. The CDR3 nucleotides are TGTGCCAGCAGTGAAAGTTGGACAGAAACCTACGAGCAGTACTTC. This translates into CASSESWTETYEQYF. The chain carries TRBV6-1 and TRBJ2-7, with D tentatively TRBD1 (6 bases). The CDR3 consists of 15 residues. Germline V lookup: CDR1 MNHNS, CDR2 SASEGT. Between the trimmed V and J ends, which lost 2 bases and 2 bases, there was a span of 13 bases.

The V gene is TRBV20-1, the J gene TRBJ2-6, with 12 nucleotides matching TRBD2. Trimming cost V 2 bases and J 1 base; bases outside gene matches: 6. This CDR3 is 18 amino acids long. CDR1 and CDR2 (germline): DFQATT, SNEGSKA (reference sequence). CDR3 in amino acids: CSARNRLAGASGANVLTF. DNA for the CDR3: TGCAGTGCTAGAAACCGACTAGCGGGGGCTTCTGGGGCCAACGTCCTGACTTTC.

With respect to this clonotype: A far bigger clonotype differs at one base, so this is likely a read error. The chain has TRBV24-1 and TRBJ1-1; D call uncertain. In germline, CDR1 is KGHDR, CDR2 SFDVKD. Trimming removed 6 bases at V and 0 bases at J, with 16 bases between. CDR3 length: 16 residues. This CDR3 reads CATSYGFGQLNTEAFF. The CDR3 DNA reads as TGTGCCACCAGTTACGGTTTCGGGCAGCTGAACACTGAAGCTTTCTTT.

This chain links TRBV6-1 with TRBJ2-5; no definite D call. The germline CDR1 and CDR2 sequences are MNHNS and SASEGT. V was clipped by 2 bases and J by 5 bases, with 9 bases between them. The CDR3 is made up of 13 amino acids. This CDR3 is CASSELLMETQYF. In DNA form, the CDR3 reads TGTGCCAGCAGTGAATTGTTGATGGAGACCCAGTACTTC.

This clonotype was detected only a few times. This sequence joins TRBV20-1 and TRBJ1-5, with unresolved D. The germline V and J ends were trimmed by 0 bases and 0 bases, with 12 bases remaining between them. The CDR3 is 16 residues long. CDR1 DFQATT and CDR2 SNEGSKA come from the germline V gene (reference sequence). Written as DNA, the CDR3 is TGCAGTGCTAGAGATCTTGGCGGCGATAGCAATCAGCCCCAGCATTTT. Amino acid sequence: CSARDLGGDSNQPQHF.

A word on this clonotype: A much larger clone differs by one base, so this may be a read error. The CDR3 spells CSASQSRPGELSF. In DNA, the CDR3 is TGCAGTGCTAGCCAGTCTAGGCCCGGGGAGCTGTCTTTT. The chain employs TRBV20-1 and TRBJ2-2; D possibly corresponds to TRBD2 (5 bases). The CDR3 extends over 13 amino acids. Germline-derived CDR1 and CDR2 are DFQATT and SNEGSKA (reference sequence).

V gene TRBV5-1 combines with J gene TRBJ1-1; 9 bases agree with TRBD1. The V gene end was trimmed by 4 bases and the J gene end by 1 base; junction bases not matched to a gene: 8. The CDR3 sequence is 16 residues long. Germline assignment: CDR1 SGHRS and CDR2 YFSETQ. The CDR3 spells CASSLAGQGRNTEAFF. CDR3 DNA sequence: TGCGCCAGCAGCCTAGCCGGACAGGGGAGGAACACTGAAGCTTTCTTT.

The chain combines TRBV20-1 with TRBJ2-3, with TRBD1 identical over 10 bases. The CDR3 has 14 residues. V was clipped by 5 bases and J by 6 bases; unmatched bases: 8. CDR1 and CDR2 from the germline V gene are DFQATT and SNEGSKA (reference sequence). DNA for the CDR3: TGCAGTGCTCGTGGGGGACAGGGGACTGATACGCAGTATTTT. Translated: CSARGGQGTDTQYF.

This clonotype is large (0.1 to 1%) within its sample. The CDR3 DNA reads TGTGCCAGTAGTAACCCCGGGAAGTCTGGAAACACCATATATTTT. Its protein is CASSNPGKSGNTIYF. J is TRBJ1-3 and V is TRBV19; D gene unclear. The CDR3 is 15 residues long. The germline V gene encodes CDR1 LNHDA and CDR2 SQIVND (reference sequence). V lost 4 bases to trimming and J lost 1 base, with 11 bases between them.

The chain links TRBV12-3 or TRBV12-4 to TRBJ1-6, with D possibly being TRBD1 (5 bases). The ends were cut back, 5 bases at V and 6 bases at J, with 17 bases in the middle. CDR3 length: 16 amino acids. CDR3 sequence reads: CASSTLQGDRNSPLHF. The CDR3 region has the DNA TGTGCCAGCAGTACCCTTCAGGGTGATCGTAATTCACCCCTCCACTTT.

This clonotype was seen only a few times. The chain is built from TRBV6-5 and TRBJ1-2; D call uncertain. Trimming removed 1 base at V and 4 bases at J, with 4 bases between. Germline-derived CDR1 and CDR2 are MNHEY and SVGAGI. The CDR3 consists of 12 residues. As DNA, the CDR3 is TGTGCCAGCAGTTACTTCGGCTATGGCTACACCTTC. Its translation is CASSYFGYGYTF.

The chain combines TRBV4-1 with TRBJ2-3; the D is unclear. Germline CDR1 reads MGHRA; CDR2 reads YSYEKL. This CDR3 has 14 amino acids. Trimming took off 2 bases at V and 8 bases at J, with 14 bases between the two ends. The CDR3 DNA is TGCGCCAGCAGCCAATTTGGGCAATTAGGTACGCAGTATTTT. It specifies CASSQFGQLGTQYF.

The gene calls are TRBV12-3 or TRBV12-4 and TRBJ2-7; D is possibly TRBD2 (5 bases). V was pared by 0 bases and J by 0 bases, with 9 bases between. The CDR3 length is 15 residues. In nucleotides, the CDR3 is TGTGCCAGCAGTTTAGCTTTCGGGGACTCCTACGAGCAGTACTTC. This encodes CASSLAFGDSYEQYF.

The V call is TRBV20-1, the J call TRBJ1-2; D possibly corresponds to TRBD1 (5 bases). The V end lost 4 bases, the J end lost 0 bases, and 12 bases lay between the germline ends. Germline V gene lookup returns CDR1 DFQATT and CDR2 SNEGSKA (reference sequence). The CDR3 loop spans 14 amino acids. The CDR3 sequence is CSAIAGKTNYGYTF. CDR3 DNA: TGCAGTGCTATTGCAGGGAAAACTAACTATGGCTACACCTTC.

This clonotype was seen a few times. The chain recombines TRBV10-1 with TRBJ1-2, with a weak D call TRBD1 (5 bases). The CDR3 spans 13 residues. Trimming removed 1 base at V and 2 bases at J, with 5 bases between. Germline V gene data show CDR1 as WNHNN and CDR2 as SYGVQD (reference sequence). The DNA of the CDR3 is TGCGCCAGCAGTGAGTGGGGGAACTATGGCTACACCTTC. Its translation is CASSEWGNYGYTF.

This clonotype occurred once. The rearrangement links TRBV6-1 to TRBJ2-1; 7 bases are shared with TRBD2. The ends lost 7 bases at V and 6 bases at J; junction bases unmatched: 9. The CDR3 is 14 amino acids. CDR1 and CDR2 (germline): MNHNS, SASEGT. CDR3 sequence (DNA): TGTGCCAGCATCAAATCCGCGGGAGCCAATGAGCAGTTCTTC. Its translation: CASIKSAGANEQFF.

This chain uses TRBV5-1 with TRBJ2-7; no definite D call. Trimming took off 7 bases at V and 3 bases at J, with 11 bases between the two ends. The germline gives CDR1 SGHRS, CDR2 YFSETQ. CDR3 length: 12 residues. The CDR3 coding sequence is TGCGCCAGCGGCGGCCAGGACTACGAGCAGTACTTC. Its translation is CASGGQDYEQYF.

The gene calls are TRBV20-1 and TRBJ1-3; D unclear. CDR1 and CDR2 (germline): DFQATT, SNEGSKA (reference sequence). The CDR3 length is 14 residues. Trimming shortened V by 1 base and J by 4 bases, and 11 bases separated the two germline ends. DNA for the CDR3: TGCAGTGCTAGAGTACCGACAAGCGGAAACACCATATATTTT. This codes for CSARVPTSGNTIYF.

There are a few counts of this clonotype. J is TRBJ2-2 and V is TRBV15; no clear D gene. From germline, CDR1 is LNHNV and CDR2 YYDKDF (reference sequence). This CDR3 is built from 16 residues. Deletions cut 1 base from V and 0 bases from J, with 9 bases between. The CDR3 loop is CATSRVRHANTGELFF. CDR3 in DNA: TGTGCCACCAGCAGAGTTAGGCATGCGAACACCGGGGAGCTGTTTTTT.

DNA of the CDR3: TGTGCCAGCAGTTCCACTTTTCACGACTCCGGCGGGAGTAGGGCGAAAGGTTTCTCAGACGAGCAGTACTTC. Encoded protein: CASSSTFHDSGGSRAKGFSDEQYF. V and J are TRBV6-5 and TRBJ2-7, with TRBD2 matching over 7 bases. The J segment lost 5 bases and the V segment lost 4 bases, leaving 38 bases of the junction unmatched. The V gene's germline CDR1 is MNHEY and CDR2 SVGAGI. CDR3 size: 24 residues.

The V call is TRBV19, the J call TRBJ1-2; D is ambiguous. The germline V gene encodes CDR1 LNHDA and CDR2 SQIVND (reference sequence). Trimming left V 5 bases short and J 2 bases short, with 21 bases between. This CDR3 has 17 amino acids. In nucleotides, the CDR3 is TGTGCCAGTAGTCTACGGGCCACCACCTCCGTCAACTATGGCTACACCTTC. It translates to CASSLRATTSVNYGYTF.

V and J are TRBV6-1 and TRBJ1-2, with D possibly TRBD1 on 5 matching bases. V was trimmed by 6 bases and J by 0 bases, leaving 14 bases between them. The CDR3 has 15 residues. Germline lookup yields CDR1 MNHNS and CDR2 SASEGT. Here the CDR3 DNA reads TGTGCCAGCAGCCCCGGGACGGCGACTAACTATGGCTACACCTTC. Protein sequence: CASSPGTATNYGYTF.

The CDR3 reads CSARDSGTDYNEQFF. In DNA, the CDR3 is TGCAGTGCTAGAGATTCCGGGACAGACTACAATGAGCAGTTCTTC. V and J are TRBV20-1 and TRBJ2-1; 7 bases match TRBD1. CDR3 size: 15 residues. V shed 0 bases and J 3 bases; nucleotides not matched to a gene: 5. The germline V gene has CDR1 DFQATT and CDR2 SNEGSKA (reference sequence).